This TCR beta chain was observed in a study of regulatory T cells in long-lasting Graves disease. Trimming stripped 4 bases from V and 8 bases from J, with 15 bases between. There are 13 residues in the CDR3. Per the germline V gene, CDR1 is SQVTM and CDR2 is ANQGSEA. The time point was: newly diagnosed GD, antithyroid drugs for less than 3 months. The TCR library was prepared using RNA isolated from PBMCs. In this sample, this clonotype turned up many times. Combining iRepertoire HTBI primers with Arm-PCR of CDR3 regions, the authors built TCR beta libraries. One entry per CDR3 protein, called by TCRdb with MiXCR from the multiplex PCR reads. The sample contains some 340,000 distinct CDR3 sequences, roughly 10% of which appear only once. These same records also appear under a second study, on T cells in Graves' hyperthyroidism and ophthalmopathy.

The TCR was taken from a woman aged 18-35 years with Graves disease. The sequenced sample was peripheral blood mononuclear cells (PBMCs), obtained at new diagnosis, from a patient treated with antithyroid drugs. This chain uses TRBV29-1 with TRBJ2-1; TRBD2 is a possible D gene (6 bases). CDR3 DNA sequence: TGCAGCGTTGCGGGCCCAGCGGGCCATGAGCAGTTCTTC. Translated: CSVAGPAGHEQFF.